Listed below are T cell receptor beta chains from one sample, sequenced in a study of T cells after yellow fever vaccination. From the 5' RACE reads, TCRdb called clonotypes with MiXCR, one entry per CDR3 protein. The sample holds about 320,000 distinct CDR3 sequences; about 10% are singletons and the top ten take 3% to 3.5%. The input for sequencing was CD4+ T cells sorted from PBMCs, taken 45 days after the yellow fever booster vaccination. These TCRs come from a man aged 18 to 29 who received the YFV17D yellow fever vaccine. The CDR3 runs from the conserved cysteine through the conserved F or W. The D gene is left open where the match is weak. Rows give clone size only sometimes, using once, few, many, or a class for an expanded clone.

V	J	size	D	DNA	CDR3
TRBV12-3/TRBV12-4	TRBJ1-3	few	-	TGTGCCAGCACCCCCAACCTTGGCTCTGGAAACACCATATATTTT	CASTPNLGSGNTIYF
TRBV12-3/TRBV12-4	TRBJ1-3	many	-	TGTGCCAGCAGTTGGTCTGGAAACACCATATATTTT	CASSWSGNTIYF
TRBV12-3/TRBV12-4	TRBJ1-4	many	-	TGTGCCAGCAGTTGGGGTGTCACTAATGAAAAACTGTTTTTT	CASSWGVTNEKLFF
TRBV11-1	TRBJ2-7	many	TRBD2	TGTGCCAGCAGCTTTGTAGCGGGGGGATCCTACGAGCAGTACTTC	CASSFVAGGSYEQYF
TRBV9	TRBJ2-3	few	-	TGTGCCAGCAGCGGATACGGGGGAAACACAGATACGCAGTATTTT	CASSGYGGNTDTQYF
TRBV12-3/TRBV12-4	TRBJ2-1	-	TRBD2	TGTGCCAGCAGTTTACTAGCGGGGAGCAATGAGCAGTTCTTC	CASSLLAGSNEQFF
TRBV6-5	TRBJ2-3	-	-	TGTGCCAGCCAGGGACCTAGCACAGATACGCAGTATTTT	CASQGPSTDTQYF
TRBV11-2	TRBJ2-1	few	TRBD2	TGTGCCAGCAGCCCCCGTTGGGCTAGCGGGGGCTGGGATGAGCAGTTCTTC	CASSPRWASGGWDEQFF
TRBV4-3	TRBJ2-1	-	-	TGCGCCAGCAGCCAAGAAGAGGGCGTCGAGCAGTTCTTC	CASSQEEGVEQFF
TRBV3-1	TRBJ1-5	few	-	TGTGCCAGCAGCCAAGATGTGAGGGGTGATCAGCCCCAGCATTTT	CASSQDVRGDQPQHF
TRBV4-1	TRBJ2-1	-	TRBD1	TGCGCCAGCAGCCAACTAAACCCCTGGGACAGGGGGTACAATGAGCAGTTCTTC	CASSQLNPWDRGYNEQFF
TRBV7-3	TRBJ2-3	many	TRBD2	TGTGCCAGCTCCAAAGGGCCCAGCGGGGGGGCAGATACGCAGTATTTT	CASSKGPSGGADTQYF
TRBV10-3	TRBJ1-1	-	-	TGTGCCATCAGTGAAGTTACCAACACTGAAGCTTTCTTT	CAISEVTNTEAFF
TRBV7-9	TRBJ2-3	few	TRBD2	TGTGCCAGCAGCCGACTGGCCTGGGCTAGCGGGGGAGCCGCCGCCCCGTCAGATACGCAGTATTTT	CASSRLAWASGGAAAPSDTQYF
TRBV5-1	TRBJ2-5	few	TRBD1	TGCGCCAGCAGCCTAGGTGGGACAGCCGAGACCCAGTACTTC	CASSLGGTAETQYF
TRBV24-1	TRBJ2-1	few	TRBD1	TGTGCCACCAGCAACTCTCCGGGACAGGGGGCTGGTGAGCAGTTCTTC	CATSNSPGQGAGEQFF
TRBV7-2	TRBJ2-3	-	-	TGTGCCAGCAGCCAGCGGGTCTCGTGGGTTACAGATACGCAGTATTTT	CASSQRVSWVTDTQYF
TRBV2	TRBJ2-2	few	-	TGTGCCAGCAGTGCCGCGGGTTCGGACACCGGGGAGCTGTTTTTT	CASSAAGSDTGELFF
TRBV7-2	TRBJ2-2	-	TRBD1	TGTGCCAGCAGCCCCTCTTCCCTGACAGGGGGACCCGGGGAGCTGTTTTTT	CASSPSSLTGGPGELFF
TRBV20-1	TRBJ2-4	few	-	TGCAGTGCTAGAGATGTCGCCAAAAACATTCAGTACTTC	CSARDVAKNIQYF
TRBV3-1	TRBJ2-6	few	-	TGTGCCAGCAGCCAACCACAGGGCTCTGGGGCCAACGTCCTGACTTTC	CASSQPQGSGANVLTF
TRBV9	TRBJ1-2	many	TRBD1	TGTGCCAGCAGCGCCCGAGACAGGGAAGGCTACACCTTC	CASSARDREGYTF
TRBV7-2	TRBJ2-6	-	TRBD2	TGTGCCAGCAGCAGACACGGGACTAGCGGGGGGCCTGGGGCCAACGTCCTGACTTTC	CASSRHGTSGGPGANVLTF
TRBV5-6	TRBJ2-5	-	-	TGTGCCAGCAGCCCCGAGAGCTACTTCACAGAGACCCAGTACTTC	CASSPESYFTETQYF
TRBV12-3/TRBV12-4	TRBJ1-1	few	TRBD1	TGTGCCAGCAGTGGATCAGGGGGCGGTGAAGCTTTCTTT	CASSGSGGGEAFF
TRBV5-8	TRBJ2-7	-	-	TGTGCCAGCAGCTGGGCCTCCTACGAGCAGTACTTC	CASSWASYEQYF
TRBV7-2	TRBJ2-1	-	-	TGTGCCAGCAGCAGGGGGGCCGCATCCTACAATGAGCAGTTCTTC	CASSRGAASYNEQFF
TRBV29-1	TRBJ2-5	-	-	TGCAGCGTTGACGGCAGAGAAGAGACCCAGTACTTC	CSVDGREETQYF
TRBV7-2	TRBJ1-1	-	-	TGTGCCAGCAGCTTCTGGACTGAAGCTTTCTTT	CASSFWTEAFF
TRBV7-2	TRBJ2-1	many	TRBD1	TGTGCCAGCATCGGGGCAGGGGGCACGTACAATGAGCAGTTCTTC	CASIGAGGTYNEQFF
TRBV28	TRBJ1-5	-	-	TGTGCCAGCAGCCGGGGATACAATCAGCCCCAGCATTTT	CASSRGYNQPQHF
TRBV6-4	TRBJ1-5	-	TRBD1	TGTGCCAGCAGGGGACAGGGGAAAGGTCAGCCCCAGCATTTT	CASRGQGKGQPQHF
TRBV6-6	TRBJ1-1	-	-	TGTGCCAGCAGTCCCCGGTTCACTGAAGCTTTCTTT	CASSPRFTEAFF
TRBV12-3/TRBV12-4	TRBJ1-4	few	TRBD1	TGTGCCAGCAGTCTACAGGGGATCGGTGAAAAACTGTTTTTT	CASSLQGIGEKLFF
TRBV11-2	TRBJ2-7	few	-	TGTGCCAGCAGCCGCCGCCGGACCTCCCACGGGGAGCAGTACTTC	CASSRRRTSHGEQYF
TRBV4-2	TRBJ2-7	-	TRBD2	TGTGCCAGCAGCCAATCCCGCGGGGGGCAAGAGCAGTACTTC	CASSQSRGGQEQYF
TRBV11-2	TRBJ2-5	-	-	TGTGCCAGCAGCTTACGGGGGATCTGGGGGGAGACCCAGTACTTC	CASSLRGIWGETQYF
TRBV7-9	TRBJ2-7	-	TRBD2	TGTGCCAGCAGCTTAAGTGGCGGGGGGGCCTCCGAGCAGTACTTC	CASSLSGGGASEQYF
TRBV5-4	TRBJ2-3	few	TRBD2	TGTGCCAGCAGCTATGCGGGGGGGGAGGCAGATACGCAGTATTTT	CASSYAGGEADTQYF
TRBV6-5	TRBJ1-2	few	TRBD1	TGTGCCAGCAGTTACGGGACAGGACCTATCATCTATGGCTACACCTTC	CASSYGTGPIIYGYTF
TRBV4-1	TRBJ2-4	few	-	TGCGCCAGCAGCCAATGGTCAAGCGGGAACATTCAGTACTTC	CASSQWSSGNIQYF
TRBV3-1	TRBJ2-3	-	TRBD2	TGTGCCAGCAGCCAAGACTACGGGACTAGCGGCACAGATACGCAGTATTTT	CASSQDYGTSGTDTQYF
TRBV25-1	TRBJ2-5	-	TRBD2	TGTGCCAGCAGTGAATATAGGACTAGCGGGGGGGAAGAGACCCAGTACTTC	CASSEYRTSGGEETQYF
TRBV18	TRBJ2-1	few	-	TGTGCCAGCTCATTGACAGCCTACAATGAGCAGTTCTTC	CASSLTAYNEQFF
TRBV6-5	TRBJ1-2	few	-	TGTGCCAGCAGTAAATCAGGGAACTATGGCTACACCTTC	CASSKSGNYGYTF
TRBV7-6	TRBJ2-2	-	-	TGTGCCAGCAGCTCCGTCGGGACACTAAACACCGGGGAGCTGTTTTTT	CASSSVGTLNTGELFF
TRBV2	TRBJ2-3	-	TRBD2	TGTGCCAGCAGTTGGCCGGGACTAGCGGGGGCAGATACGCAGTATTTT	CASSWPGLAGADTQYF
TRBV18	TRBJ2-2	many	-	TGTGCCAGCTCACCACCAGGACACAGAACCGGGGAGCTGTTTTTT	CASSPPGHRTGELFF
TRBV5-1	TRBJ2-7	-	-	TGCGCCAGCAGCTTGTTTGGCAAAGGGTACGAGCAGTACTTC	CASSLFGKGYEQYF
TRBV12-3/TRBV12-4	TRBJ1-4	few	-	TGTGCCAGCAGTTTATCATTGGCCGCTGCAACTAATGAAAAACTGTTTTTT	CASSLSLAAATNEKLFF
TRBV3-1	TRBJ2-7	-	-	TGTGCCAGCAGCCAAGCCCCTAGGGACCACGAGCAGTACTTC	CASSQAPRDHEQYF